Listed here are 10 T cell receptor beta chains from one sample, sequenced in a study of metastatic and nonmetastatic thyroid tumors. Patients were all untreated before their thyroid surgery. TCRdb ran MiXCR on the PCR reads. The data contain some 86,000 clones, 9.5% to 15% of them singletons. Sequenced input: tumor tissue. The receptors derive from a female donor with papillary thyroid cancer or a benign thyroid nodule (not recorded which). Some clones in this sample may be carry-over from other donors' samples.

This clone was seen at least ten times. The CDR3 is CASSQVWQGEEKLFF. CDR3 bases: TGCGCCAGCAGCCAAGTATGGCAGGGGGAAGAAAAACTGTTTTTT. The genes are TRBV4-1 and TRBJ1-4, with 7 bases aligning to TRBD1. The CDR3 is 15 amino acids. V gave up 1 base and J gave up 8 bases; unmatched junction bases: 7. Germline lookup yields CDR1 MGHRA and CDR2 YSYEKL.

This clone was seen at least ten times. The chain couples TRBV5-1 to TRBJ2-7; TRBD1 aligns across 10 bases. The V gene end was trimmed by 0 bases and the J gene end by 4 bases; junction bases not matched to a gene: 1. The germline V gene encodes CDR1 SGHRS and CDR2 YFSETQ. The CDR3 sequence is 14 residues long. CDR3 sequence reads: CASSLGQGAYEQYF. In DNA, the CDR3 is TGCGCCAGCAGCTTGGGACAGGGGGCGTACGAGCAGTACTTC.

The rearrangement links TRBV7-6 to TRBJ2-7, with D possibly being TRBD1 or TRBD2 (6 bases each). This CDR3 has 15 amino acids. The V and J ends lost 4 bases and 3 bases respectively, with 16 bases between them. CDR1 is SGHVS and CDR2 is FNYEAQ in the germline V gene. The CDR3 coding sequence is TGTGCCAGCAGCTCGGGGGCAAGGGGCTACTACGAGCAGTACTTC. Translation: CASSSGARGYYEQYF. The full variable domain, completed using reference TRBV7-6 and TRBJ2-7, is GAGVSQSPRYKVTKRGQDVALRCDPISGHVSLYWYRQALGQGPEFLTYFNYEAQQDKSGLPNDRFSAERPEGSISTLTIQRTEQRDSAMYRCASSSGARGYYEQYFGPGTRLTVT.

Remarks on this clone: Sequence at one end of the junction differs from germline and may be a read error. As DNA, the CDR3 is TGTGCCAGCAGTTTTCGGTCGGGTGGCTCCTATGAGCAGTACTTC. Translation: CASSFRSGGSYEQYF. The V and J genes are TRBV12-3 or TRBV12-4 and TRBJ2-7; D unresolved. This CDR3 spans 15 amino acids.

The V and J genes are TRBV28 and TRBJ2-2; 7 nucleotides align to TRBD1. With V trimmed by 5 bases and J by 6 bases, 15 bases remained unmatched. CDR3 length equals 17 residues. CDR1 MDHEN and CDR2 SYDVKM come from the germline V gene. The DNA of the CDR3 is TGTGCCAGCAGTCCCAGCAAGGGGGCGTTTCTGTCCGGGGAGCTGTTTTTT. Protein: CASSPSKGAFLSGELFF. Using reference TRBV28 and TRBJ2-2 for the parts outside the CDR3, the full variable domain is DVKVTQSSRYLVKRTGEKVFLECVQDMDHENMFWYRQDPGLGLRLIYFSYDVKMKEKGDIPEGYSVSREKKERFSLILESASTNQTSMYLCASSPSKGAFLSGELFFGEGSRLTVL.

This clone was detected many times. This sequence joins TRBV11-2 and TRBJ2-1, with TRBD2 matching over 10 bases. In germline, CDR1 is SGHAT, CDR2 FQNNGV. The J segment lost 9 bases and the V segment lost 1 base, leaving 6 bases of the junction unmatched. The CDR3 sequence is 15 residues long. This CDR3 is CASSLALAGVSEQFF. In nucleotides, the CDR3 is TGTGCCAGCAGCTTAGCCCTAGCGGGAGTGAGTGAGCAGTTCTTC.

This clone was seen repeatedly, ten times or more. This chain links TRBV5-5 with TRBJ1-4, with D possibly matching TRBD1 (5 bases). The CDR3 covers 15 residues. The V end lost 4 bases, the J end lost 0 bases, and 10 bases lay between the germline ends. CDR1 and CDR2 from the germline V gene are SGHKS and YYEKEE (reference sequence). CDR3 residues: CASSMRDATNEKLFF. CDR3 sequence (DNA): TGTGCCAGCAGCATGAGGGACGCAACTAATGAAAAACTGTTTTTT.

This clone was observed at least ten times. The rearrangement links TRBV5-4 to TRBJ2-7, with 7 bases that match TRBD1. This CDR3 has 14 amino acids. The V gene's germline CDR1 is SGHNT and CDR2 YYREEE (reference sequence). V gave up 2 bases and J gave up 2 bases; unmatched junction bases: 4. Here the CDR3 reads CASSFPGQPYEQYF. In nucleotides, the CDR3 is TGTGCCAGCAGCTTTCCGGGACAGCCCTACGAGCAGTACTTC.

This clone showed up many times. The chain uses TRBV11-3 and TRBJ2-7, with no clear D. Germline CDR1 SGHNT, CDR2 YENEEA. CDR3 length: 16 residues. Trimming left V 1 base short and J 0 bases short, with 13 bases between. The CDR3 spells CASSLGPADSSYEQYF. CDR3 nucleotide sequence: TGTGCCAGCAGCTTAGGTCCCGCGGATAGCTCCTACGAGCAGTACTTC.

This clone has a count of ten or more. The chain employs TRBV6-1 and TRBJ2-2; D is perhaps TRBD1 (6 bases). With 6 bases removed from V and 7 bases from J, the gap between germline ends came to 12 bases. In germline, CDR1 is MNHNS, CDR2 SASEGT. CDR3 length: 13 residues. CDR3 residues: CASSAQGIGELFF. CDR3 in DNA: TGTGCCAGCAGCGCGCAGGGGATCGGGGAGCTGTTTTTT.